This T cell receptor (beta chain) was sequenced for a study of blood T cell repertoires in COVID-19. Background on the study: From T cells, B-cell-depleted T cells, or PBMCs came the material, which was cDNA or gDNA.

Methods used by the authors: Amplified reference gene primers provided the basis for estimating nucleated cell counts. Profiling relied on immunoSEQ multiplex PCR, and the TCRdb table lists in-frame clones only, not all of them. D and trimming were read from the DNA, whereas the V and J calls and clone size are those reported in that table. The data hold around 97,000 clones, with more than 80% observed a single time. The V segment lost 6 bases and the J segment 2 bases; nucleotides outside the gene matches: 9. CDR1 is SGHRS, CDR2 YFSETQ, per germline. The CDR3 runs to 15 residues. The TCR was taken from a human donor in a cohort sampled during active COVID-19. Material: peripheral blood. This chain uses TRBV5-1 with TRBJ2-3; 7 nucleotides align to TRBD1. CDR3 DNA sequence: TGCGCCAGCACGGGGAAAGGGGGCCCCACAGATACGCAGTATTTT. Protein: CASTGKGGPTDTQYF.